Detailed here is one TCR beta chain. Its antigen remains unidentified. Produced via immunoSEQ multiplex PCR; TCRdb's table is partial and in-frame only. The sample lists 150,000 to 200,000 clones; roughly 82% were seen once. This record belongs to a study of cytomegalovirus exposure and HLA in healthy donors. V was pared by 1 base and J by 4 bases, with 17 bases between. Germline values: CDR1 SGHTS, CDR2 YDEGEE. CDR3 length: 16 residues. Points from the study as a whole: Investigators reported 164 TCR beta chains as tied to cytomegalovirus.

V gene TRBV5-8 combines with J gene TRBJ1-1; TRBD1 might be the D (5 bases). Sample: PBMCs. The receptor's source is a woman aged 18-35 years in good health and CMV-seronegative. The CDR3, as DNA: TGTGCCAGCAGCTTGTCTGGCTTTGGGGCCGCCACTGAAGCTTTCTTT. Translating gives CASSLSGFGAATEAFF.